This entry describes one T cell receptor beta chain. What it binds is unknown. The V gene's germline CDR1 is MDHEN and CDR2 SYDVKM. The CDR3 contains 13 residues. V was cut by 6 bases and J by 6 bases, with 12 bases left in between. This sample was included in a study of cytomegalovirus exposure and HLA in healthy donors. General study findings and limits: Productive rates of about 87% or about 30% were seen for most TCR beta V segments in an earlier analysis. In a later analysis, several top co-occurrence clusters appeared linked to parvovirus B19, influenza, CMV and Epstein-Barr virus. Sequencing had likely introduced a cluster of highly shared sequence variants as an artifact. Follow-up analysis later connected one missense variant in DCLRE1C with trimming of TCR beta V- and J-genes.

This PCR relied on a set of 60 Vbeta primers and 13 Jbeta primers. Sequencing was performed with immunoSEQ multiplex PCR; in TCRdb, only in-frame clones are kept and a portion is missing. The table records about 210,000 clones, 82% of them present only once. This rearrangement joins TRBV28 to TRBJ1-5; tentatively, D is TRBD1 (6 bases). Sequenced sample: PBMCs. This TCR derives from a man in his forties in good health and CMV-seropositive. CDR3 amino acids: CASSPTGPQPQHF. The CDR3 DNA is TGTGCCAGCAGCCCCACAGGGCCTCAGCCCCAGCATTTT.